This T cell receptor beta chain was recovered during a study of preoperative IRX-2 immunotherapy in early breast cancer. Repertoires were generated with immunoSEQ multiplex PCR, while TCRdb's copy carries only in-frame clones and drops some. This table has approximately 96,000 clones, 70% to 90% appearing once. Treatment defined: preoperative locoregional IRX-2 cytokine immunotherapy. Samples came from a phase Ib trial of preoperative locoregional IRX-2 cytokine immunotherapy. The germline V gene encodes CDR1 LNHDA and CDR2 SQIVND (reference sequence). This CDR3 contains 18 residues. The V segment lost 4 bases and the J segment 1 base; nucleotides outside the gene matches: 5.

The sample consisted of tumor tissue, taken after IRX-2 immunotherapy. The receptor's source is a human donor with breast cancer. V usage is TRBV19 and J usage is TRBJ2-1; 15 bases are a match to TRBD2. In nucleotides, the CDR3 is TGTGCCAGTAGTAGGGGACTAGCGGGAGGACAGTCCTACAATGAGCAGTTCTTC. This sequence encodes CASSRGLAGGQSYNEQFF.